Reported below is one T cell receptor (beta chain). This CDR3 spans 15 amino acids. Germline CDR1 is PRHDT and CDR2 is FYEKMQ (reference sequence). Trimming took 6 bases from V and 4 from J; bases not matched to a gene: 8. This sample is drawn from a study of blood T cell repertoires in COVID-19. Overall study: The origin of the acute and convalescent COVID-19 samples was the United States, Italy and Spain.

Assay used: immunoSEQ multiplex PCR; TCRdb lists only in-frame clones, some missing. The sample holds around 25,000 clones, around 90% seen once. The clonotype comes from a woman aged 50 to 60 with active COVID-19. This rearrangement joins TRBV13 to TRBJ2-1, with 8 nucleotides matching TRBD2. The material sequenced was peripheral blood. The CDR3: CASSPEAGVYNEQFF. For the CDR3, the DNA is TGTGCCAGCAGTCCGGAAGCGGGGGTTTACAATGAGCAGTTCTTC.